Listed below are T cell receptor beta chains from one sample, sequenced in a study of T cell responses to AZD1222 COVID-19 vaccine. Assay: immunoSEQ multiplex PCR; the TCRdb copy retains only in-frame clones and omits some. The data hold fewer than 250,000 clones, with 93% observed a single time. The source material was peripheral blood, sampled on day 0 of MenACWY control vaccination. All receptors derive from an adult in good health. Each CDR3 is given with its conserved first and last residue. D genes are given only for firm matches. Size values are once, few and many counts, or a class for expanded clones, and some rows have none.

abundance | d_gene | len | j_gene | v_gene | CDR3aa | CDR3nt
. | . | 16 | TRBJ1-5 | TRBV2 | CASRTGVPSGNQPQHF | TGTGCCAGCAGGACGGGGGTTCCCTCGGGCAATCAGCCCCAGCATTTT
. | . | 15 | TRBJ2-1 | TRBV4-2 | CASSQDIQGYNEQFF | TGTGCCAGCAGCCAAGATATCCAGGGCTACAATGAGCAGTTCTTC
. | . | 12 | TRBJ2-2 | TRBV19 | CASGPNTGELFF | TGTGCCAGCGGACCGAACACCGGGGAGCTGTTTTTT
. | . | 13 | TRBJ1-5 | TRBV30 | CAWSVRERQPQHF | TGTGCCTGGAGTGTAAGGGAGAGGCAGCCCCAGCATTTT
. | TRBD1 | 15 | TRBJ1-6 | TRBV5-1 | CASSPGQGYNSPLHF | TGCGCCAGCAGCCCCGGACAGGGGTATAATTCACCCCTCCACTTT
. | . | 16 | TRBJ2-5 | TRBV7-2 | CASSRPGLQRGETQYF | TGTGCCAGCAGTAGACCGGGACTCCAAAGGGGAGAGACCCAGTACTTC
. | . | 14 | TRBJ2-2 | TRBV2 | CASTSGVNTGELFF | TGTGCCAGCACAAGCGGAGTAAACACCGGGGAGCTGTTTTTT
. | TRBD1 | 14 | TRBJ1-2 | TRBV3-1/TRBV3-2 | CASSPGTDSYGYTF | TGTGCCAGCAGCCCCGGGACAGACAGTTATGGCTACACCTTC
. | TRBD1 | 13 | TRBJ2-1 | TRBV10-3 | CASLRTGDNEQFF | TGTGCCAGCCTACGGACAGGGGACAATGAGCAGTTCTTC
. | TRBD1 | 14 | TRBJ1-6 | TRBV5-1 | CASRKQGRNSPLHF | TGCGCCAGCAGGAAACAGGGGAGGAATTCACCCCTCCACTTT
. | . | 14 | TRBJ2-7 | TRBV2 | CASSPQGPKDEQYF | TGTGCCAGCAGTCCCCAGGGGCCGAAAGACGAGCAGTACTTC
. | . | 12 | TRBJ2-3 | TRBV7-9 | CASSRTGDTQYF | TGTGCCAGCAGTAGAACAGGAGATACGCAGTATTTT
few | . | 15 | TRBJ2-1 | TRBV29-1 | CSVEERGGLAGGRFF | TGCAGCGTTGAAGAGAGGGGCGGGCTAGCTGGTGGTCGGTTCTTC
. | TRBD1 | 14 | TRBJ1-6 | TRBV7-9 | CASRLTGENSPLHF | TGTGCCAGCAGACTTACAGGGGAAAATTCACCCCTCCACTTT
. | . | 15 | TRBJ2-5 | TRBV5-4 | CASSLVQGHGETQYF | TGTGCCAGCAGCTTGGTACAGGGCCATGGGGAGACCCAGTACTTC
once | . | 14 | TRBJ1-1 | TRBV19 | CASSMQGTNTEAFF | TGTGCCAGTAGTATGCAGGGAACGAACACTGAAGCTTTCTTT
. | . | 14 | TRBJ2-5 | TRBV12-5 | CASSSWTHQETQYF | TGTGCTAGTAGCTCCTGGACCCACCAAGAGACCCAGTACTTC
. | . | 14 | TRBJ1-4 | TRBV7-2 | CASSPGKGVEKLFF | TGTGCCAGCAGCCCCGGAAAGGGAGTTGAAAAACTGTTTTTT
. | . | 14 | TRBJ1-3 | TRBV5-6 | CASSLGDFGNTIYF | TGTGCCAGCAGCTTGGGAGATTTCGGAAACACCATATATTTT
. | . | 15 | TRBJ1-1 | TRBV28 | CASSLGDRLGTEAFF | TGTGCCAGCAGTTTAGGGGACCGCTTGGGGACTGAAGCTTTCTTT
. | TRBD2 | 19 | TRBJ2-1 | TRBV4-3 | CASSQVPSGGVPSYNEQFF | TGCGCCAGCAGCCAAGTGCCTAGCGGGGGGGTTCCGTCCTACAATGAGCAGTTCTTC
once | TRBD1 | 15 | TRBJ2-7 | TRBV7-2 | CASSFKGQGSYEQYF | TGTGCCAGCAGCTTCAAGGGACAGGGATCCTACGAGCAGTACTTC
. | . | 13 | TRBJ2-5 | TRBV11-3 | CASSLGGRETQYF | TGTGCCAGCAGCTTAGGGGGCCGAGAGACCCAGTACTTC
. | . | 13 | TRBJ1-1 | TRBV28 | CASRPDMNTEAFF | TGTGCCAGCAGACCGGACATGAACACTGAAGCTTTCTTT
. | TRBD1 | 18 | TRBJ1-6 | TRBV27 | CASSLGTGGRSYNSPLHF | TGTGCCAGCAGTTTAGGGACAGGGGGACGCTCCTATAATTCACCCCTCCACTTT
. | . | 20 | TRBJ2-5 | TRBV2 | CASSVPGTASPGGLQETQYF | TGTGCCAGCAGTGTCCCCGGGACAGCGTCACCGGGGGGGCTGCAGGAGACCCAGTACTTC
. | . | 12 | TRBJ1-2 | TRBV6-2/TRBV6-3 | CASSRGPGGYTF | TGTGCCAGCAGCCGAGGTCCGGGCGGCTACACCTTC
. | . | 15 | TRBJ1-2 | TRBV7-2 | CASSLSPTANYGYTF | TGTGCCAGCAGCTTATCCCCGACCGCTAACTATGGCTACACCTTC
. | . | 15 | TRBJ1-6 | TRBV4-3 | CASSRAVGSNSPLHF | TGCGCCAGCAGCCGGGCAGTAGGGTCAAATTCACCCCTCCACTTT
. | . | 14 | TRBJ2-1 | TRBV6-1 | CASSEAGGYNEQFF | TGTGCCAGCAGTGAAGCAGGAGGGTACAATGAGCAGTTCTTC
. | . | 14 | TRBJ1-2 | TRBV5-4 | CASSLRTAEGGYTF | TGTGCCAGCAGCTTGCGGACAGCCGAGGGTGGCTACACCTTC
. | TRBD1 | 14 | TRBJ1-1 | TRBV11-2 | CASSNRGESTEAFF | TGTGCCAGCAGCAACAGGGGCGAGTCCACTGAAGCTTTCTTT
. | . | 16 | TRBJ2-3 | TRBV21-1 | CASTPIAGVPRDTQYF | TGTGCCAGCACCCCAATAGCGGGGGTCCCGCGGGATACGCAGTATTTT
. | . | 13 | TRBJ2-3 | TRBV11-2 | CASSPWGSDTQYF | TGTGCCAGCAGCCCCTGGGGGTCAGATACGCAGTATTTT
. | . | 13 | TRBJ1-2 | TRBV6-5 | CASAPDRAYGYTF | TGTGCCAGCGCACCAGACAGAGCCTATGGCTACACCTTC
. | . | 16 | TRBJ2-1 | TRBV9 | CASSDPTESSYNEQFF | TGTGCCAGCAGCGACCCTACAGAGAGCTCCTACAATGAGCAGTTCTTC
. | TRBD2 | 13 | TRBJ2-7 | TRBV30 | CAWSSGGAGEQYF | TGTGCCTGGAGTAGCGGGGGGGCGGGAGAGCAGTACTTC
. | TRBD1 | 14 | TRBJ1-1 | TRBV5-1 | CASSLGQGETEAFF | TGCGCCAGCAGCTTGGGACAGGGGGAAACTGAAGCTTTCTTT
. | . | 18 | TRBJ1-4 | TRBV16 | CASSQREGPGATNEKLFF | TGTGCCAGCAGCCAACGGGAGGGACCTGGAGCAACTAATGAAAAACTGTTTTTT
. | TRBD2 | 14 | TRBJ2-5 | TRBV3-1/TRBV3-2 | CASSQSGGKETQYF | TGTGCCAGCAGCCAGTCCGGGGGGAAAGAGACCCAGTACTTC
. | TRBD1 | 14 | TRBJ1-2 | TRBV6-6 | CASAGAGGDYGYTF | TGTGCCAGCGCGGGGGCAGGGGGCGACTATGGCTACACCTTC
. | TRBD1 | 15 | TRBJ1-4 | TRBV29-1 | CSASGQGATNEKLFF | TGCAGCGCCTCGGGACAGGGAGCAACTAATGAAAAACTGTTTTTT
few | TRBD1 | 15 | TRBJ1-6 | TRBV10-2 | CASSRAGQNNSPLHF | TGCGCCAGCAGTAGGGCGGGACAGAATAATTCACCCCTCCACTTT